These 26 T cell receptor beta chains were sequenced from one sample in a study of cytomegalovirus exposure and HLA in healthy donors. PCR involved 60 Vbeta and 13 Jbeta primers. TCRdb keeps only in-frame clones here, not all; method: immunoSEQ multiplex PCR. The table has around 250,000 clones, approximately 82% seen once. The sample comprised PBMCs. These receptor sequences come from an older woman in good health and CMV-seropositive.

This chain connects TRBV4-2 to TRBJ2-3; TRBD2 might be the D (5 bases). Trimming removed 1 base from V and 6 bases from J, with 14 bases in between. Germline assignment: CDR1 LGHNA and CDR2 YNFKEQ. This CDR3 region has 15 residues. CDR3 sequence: CASSQGASSGDTQYF. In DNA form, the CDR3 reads TGTGCCAGCAGCCAAGGGGCTAGCTCGGGTGATACGCAGTATTTT.

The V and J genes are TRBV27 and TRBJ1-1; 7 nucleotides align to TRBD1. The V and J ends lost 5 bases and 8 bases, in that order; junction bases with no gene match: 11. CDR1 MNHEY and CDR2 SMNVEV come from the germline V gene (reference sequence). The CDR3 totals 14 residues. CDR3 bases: TGTGCCAGCAGTCTCACGCACAGGGGCGTCGAAGCTTTCTTT. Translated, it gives CASSLTHRGVEAFF.

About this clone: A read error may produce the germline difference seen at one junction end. DNA for the CDR3: TGTGCCAGCAGTGGGATAGCAACGAATGAAAAACTGTTTTTT. Residues: CASSGIATNEKLFF. V is TRBV2 and J is TRBJ1-4, with D unresolved. Per the germline V gene, CDR1 is SNHLY and CDR2 is FYNNEI. The CDR3 extends over 14 amino acids.

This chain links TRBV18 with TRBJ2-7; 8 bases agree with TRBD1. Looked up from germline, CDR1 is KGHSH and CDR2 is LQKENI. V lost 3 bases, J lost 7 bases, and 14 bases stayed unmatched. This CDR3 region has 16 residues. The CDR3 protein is CASSPRGQGLSAEQYF. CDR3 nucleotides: TGTGCCAGCTCACCTCGAGGACAGGGCCTCTCGGCGGAGCAGTACTTC.

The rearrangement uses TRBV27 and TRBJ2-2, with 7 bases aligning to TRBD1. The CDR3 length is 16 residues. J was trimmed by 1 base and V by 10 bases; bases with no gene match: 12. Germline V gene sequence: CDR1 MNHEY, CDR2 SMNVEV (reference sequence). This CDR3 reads CATLYRNRGNTGELFF. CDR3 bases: TGTGCCACCCTCTATCGGAACAGGGGGAACACCGGGGAGCTGTTTTTT.

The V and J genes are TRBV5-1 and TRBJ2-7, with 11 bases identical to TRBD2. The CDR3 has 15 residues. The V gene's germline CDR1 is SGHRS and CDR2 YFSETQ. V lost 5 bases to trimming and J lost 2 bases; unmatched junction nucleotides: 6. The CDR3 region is CASSTGTSGTYEQYF. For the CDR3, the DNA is TGCGCCAGCAGTACCGGGACTAGCGGCACCTACGAGCAGTACTTC.

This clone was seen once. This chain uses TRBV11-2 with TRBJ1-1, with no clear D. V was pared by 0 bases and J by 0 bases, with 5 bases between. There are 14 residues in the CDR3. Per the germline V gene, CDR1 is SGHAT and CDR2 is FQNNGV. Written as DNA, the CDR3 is TGTGCCAGCAGCTTAGATCTCTTGAACACTGAAGCTTTCTTT. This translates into CASSLDLLNTEAFF.

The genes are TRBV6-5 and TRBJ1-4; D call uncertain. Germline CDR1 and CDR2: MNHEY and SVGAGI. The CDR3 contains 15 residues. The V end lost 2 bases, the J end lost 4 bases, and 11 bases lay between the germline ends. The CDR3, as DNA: TGTGCCAGCAGTTACAAAGGGAGGAGTAATGAAAAACTGTTTTTT. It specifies CASSYKGRSNEKLFF.

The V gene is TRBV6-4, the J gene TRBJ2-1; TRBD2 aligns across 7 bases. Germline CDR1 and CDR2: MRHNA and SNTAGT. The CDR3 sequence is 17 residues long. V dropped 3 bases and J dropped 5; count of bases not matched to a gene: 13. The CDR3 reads CASSEVWSSSGNNEQFF. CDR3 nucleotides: TGTGCCAGCAGTGAAGTCTGGTCCTCTAGCGGTAACAATGAGCAGTTCTTC.

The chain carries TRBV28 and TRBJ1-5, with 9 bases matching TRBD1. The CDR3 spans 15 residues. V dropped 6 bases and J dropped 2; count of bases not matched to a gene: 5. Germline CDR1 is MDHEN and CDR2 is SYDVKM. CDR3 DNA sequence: TGTGCCAGCAGATGGGACAGGGTCGGCAATCAGCCCCAGCATTTT. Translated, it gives CASRWDRVGNQPQHF.

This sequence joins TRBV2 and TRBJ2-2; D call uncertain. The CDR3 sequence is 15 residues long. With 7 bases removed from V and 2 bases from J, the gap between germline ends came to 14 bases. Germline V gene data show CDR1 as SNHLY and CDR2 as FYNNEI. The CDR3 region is CASNRQPTNTGELFF. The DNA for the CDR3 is TGTGCCAGCAACCGACAACCAACTAACACCGGGGAGCTGTTTTTT.

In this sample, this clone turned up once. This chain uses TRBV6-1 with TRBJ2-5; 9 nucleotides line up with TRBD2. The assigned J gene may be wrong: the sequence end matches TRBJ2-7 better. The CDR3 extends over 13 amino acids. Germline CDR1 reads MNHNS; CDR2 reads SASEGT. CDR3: CASFSGGSYEQYF. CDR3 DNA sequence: TGTGCCAGCTTTAGCGGGGGCTCCTACGAGCAGTACTTC.

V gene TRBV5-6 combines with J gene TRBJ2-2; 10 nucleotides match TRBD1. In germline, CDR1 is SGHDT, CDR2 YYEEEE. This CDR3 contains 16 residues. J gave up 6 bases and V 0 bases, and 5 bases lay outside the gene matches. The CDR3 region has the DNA TGTGCCAGCAGCTTGGGAGGACAGGGGGGCGCCGGGGAGCTGTTTTTT. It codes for CASSLGGQGGAGELFF. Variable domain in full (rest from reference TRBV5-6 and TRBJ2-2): DAGVTQSPTHLIKTRGQQVTLRCSPKSGHDTVSWYQQALGQGPQFIFQYYEEEERQRGNFPDRFSGHQFPNYSSELNVNALLLGDSALYLCASSLGGQGGAGELFFGEGSRLTVL.

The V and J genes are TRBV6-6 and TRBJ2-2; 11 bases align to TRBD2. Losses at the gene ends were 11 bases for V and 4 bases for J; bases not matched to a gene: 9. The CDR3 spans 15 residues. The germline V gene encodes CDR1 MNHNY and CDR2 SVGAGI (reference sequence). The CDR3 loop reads CASGGTSGFTGELFF. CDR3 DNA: TGTGCCTCGGGTGGGACTAGCGGATTCACCGGGGAGCTGTTTTTT.

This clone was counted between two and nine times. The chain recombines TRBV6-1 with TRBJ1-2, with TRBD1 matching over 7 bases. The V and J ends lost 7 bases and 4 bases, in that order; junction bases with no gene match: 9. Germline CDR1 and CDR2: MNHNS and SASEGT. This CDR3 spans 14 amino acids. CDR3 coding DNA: TGTGCCAGCACAAAACAGGGGCGTCCCTATGGCTACACCTTC. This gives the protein CASTKQGRPYGYTF.

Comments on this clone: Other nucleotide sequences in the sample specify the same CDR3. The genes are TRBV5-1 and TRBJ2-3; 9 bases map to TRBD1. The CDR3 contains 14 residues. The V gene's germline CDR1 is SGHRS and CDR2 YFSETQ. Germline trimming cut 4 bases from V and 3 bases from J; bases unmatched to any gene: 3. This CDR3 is CASSPDRGTDTQYF. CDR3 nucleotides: TGCGCCAGCAGCCCGGACAGGGGAACAGATACGCAGTATTTT.

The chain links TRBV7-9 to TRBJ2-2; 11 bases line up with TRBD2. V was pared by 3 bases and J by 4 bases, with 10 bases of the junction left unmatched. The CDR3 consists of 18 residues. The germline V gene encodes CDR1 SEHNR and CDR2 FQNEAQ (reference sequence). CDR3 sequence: CASSFAKPSGRSTGELFF. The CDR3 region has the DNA TGTGCCAGCAGCTTCGCAAAGCCTAGCGGGAGGAGCACCGGGGAGCTGTTTTTT.

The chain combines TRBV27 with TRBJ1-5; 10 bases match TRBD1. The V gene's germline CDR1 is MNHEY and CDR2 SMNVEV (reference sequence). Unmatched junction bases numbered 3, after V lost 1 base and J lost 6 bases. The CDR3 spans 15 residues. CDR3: CASSLYWDRGQPQHF. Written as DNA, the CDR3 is TGTGCCAGCAGTTTATATTGGGACAGGGGTCAGCCCCAGCATTTT.

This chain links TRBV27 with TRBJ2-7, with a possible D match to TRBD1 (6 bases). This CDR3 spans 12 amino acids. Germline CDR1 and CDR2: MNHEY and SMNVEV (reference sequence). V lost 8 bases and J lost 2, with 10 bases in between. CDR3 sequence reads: CASGDTTYEQYF. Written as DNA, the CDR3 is TGTGCCAGCGGGGACACAACCTACGAGCAGTACTTC.

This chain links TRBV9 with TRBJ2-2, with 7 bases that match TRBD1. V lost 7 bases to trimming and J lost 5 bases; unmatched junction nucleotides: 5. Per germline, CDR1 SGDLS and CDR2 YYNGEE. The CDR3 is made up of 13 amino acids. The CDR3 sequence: CASGEGATGELFF. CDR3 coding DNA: TGTGCCAGCGGAGAGGGGGCAACCGGGGAGCTGTTTTTT.

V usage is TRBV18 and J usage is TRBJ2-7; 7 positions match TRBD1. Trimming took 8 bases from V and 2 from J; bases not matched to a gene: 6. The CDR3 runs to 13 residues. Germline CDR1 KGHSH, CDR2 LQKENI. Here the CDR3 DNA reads TGTGCCAGCACCAACCAGGGGGCCTACGAGCAGTACTTC. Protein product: CASTNQGAYEQYF.

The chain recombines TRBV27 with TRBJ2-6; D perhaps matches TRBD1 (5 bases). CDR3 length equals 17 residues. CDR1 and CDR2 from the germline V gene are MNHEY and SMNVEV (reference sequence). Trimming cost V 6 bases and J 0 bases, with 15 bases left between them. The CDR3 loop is CASSREFDSSGANVLTF. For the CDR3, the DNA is TGTGCCAGCAGCAGGGAATTTGATAGCTCTGGGGCCAACGTCCTGACTTTC.

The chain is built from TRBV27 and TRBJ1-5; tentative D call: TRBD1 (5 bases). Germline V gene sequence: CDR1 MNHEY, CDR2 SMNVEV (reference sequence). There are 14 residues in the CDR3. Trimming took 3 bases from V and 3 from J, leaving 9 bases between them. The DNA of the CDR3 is TGTGCCAGCAGTTTGTGGGGCTCCAATCAGCCCCAGCATTTT. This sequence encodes CASSLWGSNQPQHF.

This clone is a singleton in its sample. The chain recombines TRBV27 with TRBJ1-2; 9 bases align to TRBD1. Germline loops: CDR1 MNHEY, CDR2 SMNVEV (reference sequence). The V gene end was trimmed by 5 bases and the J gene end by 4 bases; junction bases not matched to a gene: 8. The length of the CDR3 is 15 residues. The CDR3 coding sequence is TGTGCCAGCAGTCCCACCGGGACAGGGCTCTATGGCTACACCTTC. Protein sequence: CASSPTGTGLYGYTF.

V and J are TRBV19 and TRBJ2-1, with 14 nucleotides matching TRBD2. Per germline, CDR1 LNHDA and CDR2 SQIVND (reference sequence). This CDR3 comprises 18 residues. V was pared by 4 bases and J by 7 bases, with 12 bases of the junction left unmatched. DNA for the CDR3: TGTGCCAGTAGTAGCCCCCCCGGGACTAGCGGGAGAAGTAATGAGCAGTTCTTC. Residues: CASSSPPGTSGRSNEQFF. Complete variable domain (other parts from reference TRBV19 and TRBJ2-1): DGGITQSPKYLFRKEGQNVTLSCEQNLNHDAMYWYRQDPGQGLRLIYYSQIVNDFQKGDIAEGYSVSREKKESFPLTVTSAQKNPTAFYLCASSSPPGTSGRSNEQFFGPGTRLTVL.

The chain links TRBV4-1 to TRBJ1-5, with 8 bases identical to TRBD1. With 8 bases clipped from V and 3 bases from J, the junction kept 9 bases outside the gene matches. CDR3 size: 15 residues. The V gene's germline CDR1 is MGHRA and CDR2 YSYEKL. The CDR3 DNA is TGCGCCAGCGGGGAGGACAGGGCCCCCAATCAGCCCCAGCATTTT. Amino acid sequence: CASGEDRAPNQPQHF.